Listed below are T cell receptor beta chains from one sample, sequenced in a study of blood T cell repertoires in COVID-19. Assay: immunoSEQ multiplex PCR; the TCRdb copy retains only in-frame clones and omits some. Among 250,000 to 300,000 clones listed, around 84% were seen once. Sequenced sample: PBMCs or T cells enriched from blood (not recorded which). The receptors originated from a man younger than 35 who had recovered from COVID-19. The conserved cysteine and the conserved F or W are not part of the CDR3 here. Clone size is shown for a subset of rows, as once, few, many or a class of expanded clone.

abundance,v_gene,CDR3aa
-,TRBV25-1,ASSEDRVNQPQH
-,TRBV28,ASSLGTTGQGSPLH
-,TRBV19,ASSGGAPNTEAF
-,TRBV7-9,ASSLGRGGVSYNEQF
-,TRBV5-8,ASSFPGTSGSWYNEQF
few,TRBV5-8,ASSSGTSGSGAETQY
-,TRBV6-5,ASSYGLTAGELF
-,TRBV30,AWSLGAGQPQH
-,TRBV27,ASSLSGTGGEQY
-,TRBV19,ASNDQGWSYGYT
-,TRBV7-2,ASSLAPTTTGANVLT
once,TRBV3-1/TRBV3-2,ASSQARTGTTGELF
-,TRBV12-3/TRBV12-4,ASSREVGGYT
-,TRBV3-1/TRBV3-2,ASSQGTASYNEQF
-,TRBV4-1,ASSQGSGTGANVLT
-,TRBV3-1/TRBV3-2,ASSQAPGVAGLSYNEQF
-,TRBV5-6,APFLYRSRSEKLF
many,TRBV6-6,ASSLGTGTSGSAYNEQF
few,TRBV5-1,ASSLDGVNTEAF
-,TRBV11-2,ASSRSGGAQETQY
-,TRBV11-3,ASSLAGSGTEAF
-,TRBV11-2,ASSTGSQPQH
few,TRBV5-5,ASSARLELAKNIQY
few,TRBV18,ASSPWGQGTRTDYNSPLH
once,TRBV5-4,ASSLYNEQF
-,TRBV7-9,ALSPASSYNEQF
-,TRBV6-5,ASSYGGEQF
-,TRBV12-3/TRBV12-4,ASSTRPTGELF
-,TRBV5-1,ASSLLAGVSNEQF